Below, 21 T cell receptor beta chains from the same sample are listed, as sequenced in a study of cytomegalovirus exposure and HLA in healthy donors. 13 Jbeta primers and 60 Vbeta primers were used for the PCR. Using immunoSEQ multiplex PCR, the repertoire was profiled, and TCRdb retains in-frame clones only, with some absent. The table has 180,000 or so clones, roughly 73% seen once. Sequenced: PBMCs. The receptors shown here come from a middle-aged woman in good health and CMV-seropositive.

This clone has more than one count but fewer than ten. The J gene is TRBJ2-5, the V gene TRBV28; no firm D call. Trimming shortened V by 4 bases and J by 3 bases, and 15 bases separated the two germline ends. Germline V gives CDR1 MDHEN, CDR2 SYDVKM. There are 15 residues in the CDR3. In DNA form, the CDR3 reads TGTGCCAGCAGTTCCGCGCTCAAGAAAGAAGAGACCCAGTACTTC. Residues: CASSSALKKEETQYF.

The rearrangement joins TRBV27 to TRBJ2-5, with 8 bases matching TRBD1. This CDR3 spans 14 amino acids. V shed 5 bases, J shed 1 base, and the junction held 3 bases outside the gene matches. Looked up from germline, CDR1 is MNHEY and CDR2 is SMNVEV (reference sequence). Written as DNA, the CDR3 is TGTGCCAGCAGTGGACAGGGCCCCCAAGAGACCCAGTACTTC. This translates into CASSGQGPQETQYF.

J is TRBJ1-1 and V is TRBV19; possible D gene TRBD1, 5 bases. Trimming pared 4 bases from V and 11 bases from J, leaving 14 bases between. Germline V lookup: CDR1 LNHDA, CDR2 SQIVND (reference sequence). The CDR3 sequence is 12 residues long. The CDR3 spells CASSKDWGRAFF. CDR3 nucleotide sequence: TGTGCCAGTAGTAAAGACTGGGGCCGGGCTTTCTTT.

The chain recombines TRBV19 with TRBJ2-1; 9 bases line up with TRBD2. The CDR3 consists of 14 residues. The V gene's germline CDR1 is LNHDA and CDR2 SQIVND (reference sequence). The V and J ends lost 10 bases and 2 bases, in that order; junction bases with no gene match: 6. The DNA of the CDR3 is TGTGCCACCACGAGGACTAGCGCCTACAATGAGCAGTTCTTC. This encodes CATTRTSAYNEQFF.

The sample holds a few counts of this clone. The V gene is TRBV4-3, the J gene TRBJ2-1; the match to TRBD2 covers 14 bases. This CDR3 region has 16 residues. Germline loops: CDR1 LGHNA, CDR2 YSLEER. The ends lost 4 bases at V and 7 bases at J; junction bases unmatched: 6. CDR3 bases: TGCGCCAGCAGCCGCGGACTAGCGGGAGGCCAGAATGAGCAGTTCTTC. Its translation: CASSRGLAGGQNEQFF.

The chain recombines TRBV19 with TRBJ1-3; a possible D gene is TRBD1 (5 bases). The germline V and J ends were trimmed by 7 bases and 0 bases, with 13 bases remaining between them. This CDR3 is built from 15 residues. Germline V CDR1 and CDR2: LNHDA, SQIVND (reference sequence). CDR3 protein: CASTWMGPSGNTIYF. CDR3 nucleotide sequence: TGTGCCAGTACCTGGATGGGGCCCTCTGGAAACACCATATATTTT.

V gene TRBV13 combines with J gene TRBJ2-3; tentatively, D is TRBD1 (5 bases). V was clipped by 8 bases and J by 0 bases, with 6 bases between them. The CDR3 has 12 residues. Germline V lookup: CDR1 PRHDT, CDR2 FYEKMQ (reference sequence). CDR3 protein: CASGASTDTQYF. In DNA, the CDR3 is TGTGCCAGCGGGGCTAGCACAGATACGCAGTATTTT.

This clone has more than one count but fewer than ten. The V call is TRBV7-2, the J call TRBJ2-2; 9 positions agree with TRBD2. The CDR3 covers 17 residues. The germline V gene has CDR1 SGHTA and CDR2 FQGNSA. V shed 4 bases and J 7 bases; nucleotides not matched to a gene: 13. CDR3 sequence: CASSSQTSGMRSGELFF. The CDR3 DNA is TGTGCCAGCAGCTCACAGACTAGCGGAATGAGAAGCGGGGAGCTGTTTTTT.

The V call is TRBV6-5, the J call TRBJ2-5; TRBD2 matches 7 bases. CDR1 is MNHEY and CDR2 is SVGAGI in the germline V gene. The V gene end was trimmed by 6 bases and the J gene end by 4 bases; junction bases not matched to a gene: 11. The CDR3 runs 15 residues. The CDR3 here is CASRILTSVRETQYF. The CDR3, as DNA: TGTGCCAGCAGAATACTAACTAGCGTAAGAGAGACCCAGTACTTC.

This chain links TRBV7-2 with TRBJ1-4; possible D gene TRBD1, 6 bases. Trimming removed 5 bases at V and 1 base at J, with 11 bases between. The CDR3 has 15 amino acids. Germline V gene sequence: CDR1 SGHTA, CDR2 FQGNSA. The CDR3 DNA reads TGTGCCAGCAGCGCCCGAGGGGGAACTAATGAAAAACTGTTTTTT. Translation: CASSARGGTNEKLFF.

CDR3 amino acids: CASTPDPIQGNEQFF. CDR3 sequence (DNA): TGTGCCAGCACCCCGGATCCTATACAGGGAAATGAGCAGTTCTTC. This sequence joins TRBV28 and TRBJ2-1; D might be TRBD1 (6 bases). CDR3 length: 15 residues. The V and J ends lost 7 bases and 7 bases respectively, with 20 bases between them. Germline V gene lookup returns CDR1 MDHEN and CDR2 SYDVKM.

The genes are TRBV21-1 and TRBJ2-3; TRBD1, the table's D call, lacks a check against the DNA. TRBV21-1 corresponds to a pseudogene. The length of the CDR3 is 17 residues. CDR3 nucleotides: TGTGCCAGCATCCCACCCCCCGGGACACTTTCCACAGATACGCAGTATTTT. Amino acid sequence: CASIPPPGTLSTDTQYF.

The V and J genes are TRBV5-1 and TRBJ2-1; 14 nucleotides align to TRBD2. This CDR3 has 16 residues. Trimming cost V 2 bases and J 7 bases; bases outside gene matches: 5. Germline values: CDR1 SGHRS, CDR2 YFSETQ. The CDR3 sequence is CASSFEGTSGSNEQFF. CDR3 bases: TGCGCCAGCAGCTTCGAAGGGACTAGCGGGAGTAATGAGCAGTTCTTC.

This chain links TRBV29-1 with TRBJ2-7; TRBD2 aligns across 9 bases. The CDR3 contains 14 residues. V dropped 2 bases and J dropped 4; count of bases not matched to a gene: 6. CDR1 is SQVTM, CDR2 ANQGSEA, per germline. CDR3 loop: CSVETGSGSYEQYF. The DNA of the CDR3 is TGCAGCGTTGAAACGGGTAGCGGGAGTTACGAGCAGTACTTC.

The chain carries TRBV6-1 and TRBJ1-1; tentatively, D is TRBD1 (5 bases). Germline V lookup: CDR1 MNHNS, CDR2 SASEGT. The V end lost 3 bases, the J end lost 1 base, and 12 bases lay between the germline ends. The CDR3 spans 15 residues. The CDR3 DNA reads as TGTGCCAGCAGTGAGGGGCAGGTAGGGAACACTGAAGCTTTCTTT. As protein: CASSEGQVGNTEAFF.

This chain links TRBV6-6 with TRBJ2-3, with 7 bases lining up with TRBD1. Germline CDR1 and CDR2: MNHNY and SVGAGI (reference sequence). The V gene end was trimmed by 6 bases and the J gene end by 0 bases; junction bases not matched to a gene: 6. CDR3 length equals 15 residues. The CDR3: CASRKTGPSTDTQYF. CDR3 bases: TGTGCCAGCAGAAAGACAGGGCCGAGCACAGATACGCAGTATTTT.

The V call is TRBV28, the J call TRBJ2-1; the match to TRBD2 covers 15 bases. There are 19 residues in the CDR3. After removal of 4 bases from V and 0 bases from J, the junction contained 7 bases not matched to a gene. CDR1 and CDR2 (germline): MDHEN, SYDVKM. The DNA of the CDR3 is TGTGCCAGCAGTTCCCCGGGACTAGCGGGAGGCGTCTCCTACAATGAGCAGTTCTTC. Its protein is CASSSPGLAGGVSYNEQFF.

The chain has TRBV6-6 and TRBJ2-7; TRBD1 might be the D (5 bases). Germline assignment: CDR1 MNHNY and CDR2 SVGAGI (reference sequence). V dropped 0 bases and J dropped 4 bases, with 7 bases sitting between them. CDR3 length: 13 residues. In nucleotides, the CDR3 is TGTGCCAGCAGTTACTCGAGGACATACGAGCAGTACTTC. Translation: CASSYSRTYEQYF.

V usage is TRBV7-9 and J usage is TRBJ2-3; 12 bases fit TRBD2. The CDR3 length is 14 residues. Trimming at V came to 6 bases and at J to 3 bases, leaving 1 base not matched to a gene. Germline loops: CDR1 SEHNR, CDR2 FQNEAQ (reference sequence). This CDR3 reads CASRLAGGTDTQYF. CDR3 nucleotide sequence: TGTGCCAGCAGACTAGCGGGAGGTACAGATACGCAGTATTTT.

The genes are TRBV5-1 and TRBJ1-4, with 7 positions matching TRBD1. CDR1 SGHRS and CDR2 YFSETQ come from the germline V gene. Trimming cost V 5 bases and J 3 bases; bases outside gene matches: 4. CDR3 size: 14 residues. CDR3 nucleotides: TGCGCCAGCAGTCAGGGGGGAGCTAATGAAAAACTGTTTTTT. It is translated as CASSQGGANEKLFF. The complete variable domain, with remaining parts taken from reference TRBV5-1 and TRBJ1-4, reads KAGVTQTPRYLIKTRGQQVTLSCSPISGHRSVSWYQQTPGQGLQFLFEYFSETQRNKGNFPGRFSGRQFSNSRSEMNVSTLELGDSALYLCASSQGGANEKLFFGSGTQLSVL.

The chain links TRBV19 to TRBJ2-1, with D perhaps TRBD2 (5 bases). CDR3 length equals 13 residues. In germline, CDR1 is LNHDA, CDR2 SQIVND (reference sequence). Trimming left V 3 bases short and J 4 bases short, with 7 bases between. The CDR3 DNA reads as TGTGCCAGTAGTATGGACTCTTACAATGAGCAGTTCTTC. Protein sequence: CASSMDSYNEQFF.